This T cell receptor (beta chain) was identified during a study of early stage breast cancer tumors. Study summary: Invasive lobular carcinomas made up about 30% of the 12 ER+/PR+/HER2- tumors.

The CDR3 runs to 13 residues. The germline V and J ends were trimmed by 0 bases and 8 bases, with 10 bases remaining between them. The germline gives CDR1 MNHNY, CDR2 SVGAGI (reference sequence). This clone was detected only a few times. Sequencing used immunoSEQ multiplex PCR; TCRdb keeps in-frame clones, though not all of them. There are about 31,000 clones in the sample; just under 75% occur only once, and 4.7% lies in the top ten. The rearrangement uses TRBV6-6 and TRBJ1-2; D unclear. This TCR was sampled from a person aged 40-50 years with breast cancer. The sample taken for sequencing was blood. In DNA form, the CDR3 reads TGTGCCAGCAGTTACTCTGGTAGCGACGGCTACACCTTC. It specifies CASSYSGSDGYTF.